This T cell receptor beta chain was sequenced in a study of regulatory T cells in long-lasting Graves disease. General study findings and limits: Patients with persistent disease shared 2,741 public clonotypes, outpacing the 966 shared by new patients.

Time point denoted: newly diagnosed GD, antithyroid drugs for less than 3 months. The authors made the TCR library using RNA they extracted from PBMCs. With iRepertoire HTBI primers and Arm-PCR of CDR3 regions, TCR beta libraries were built. TCRdb used MiXCR to reprocess the multiplex PCR reads, holding one entry per CDR3 protein. The sample holds about 470,000 distinct CDR3 sequences; under 20% are singletons and the top ten take 10% to 15%. Of note for this clonotype: Its antigen is undetermined.

The same data also went into a second study, on T cells in Graves' hyperthyroidism and ophthalmopathy. In that study: When the TCR CDR3 underwent first-round RT-PCR, the HTBI primer set was used.

The sequence was collected from a man aged 35-49 years with Graves disease. The starting material was peripheral blood mononuclear cells (PBMCs), obtained at new diagnosis, from a patient treated with antithyroid drugs.

The CDR3 sequence is CASSQEAGFSYQETQYF. CDR3 DNA: TGCGCCAGCAGCCAAGAGGCGGGCTTCTCGTACCAAGAGACCCAGTACTTC. The chain carries TRBV4-1 and TRBJ2-5; tentatively, D is TRBD2 (5 bases). The V end was cut by 0 bases, the J end by 0 bases, with 14 bases between. CDR1 and CDR2 (germline): MGHRA, YSYEKL. The CDR3 runs 17 residues.